A single sample gave rise to the 5 T cell receptor beta chains below, sequenced in a study of blood T cell repertoires in COVID-19. Repertoires were generated with immunoSEQ multiplex PCR, while TCRdb's copy carries only in-frame clones and drops some. The data show about 200,000 clones, less than 90% seen once. Sequencing used PBMCs or T cells enriched from blood (not recorded which). The receptors were gathered from a woman aged 25 to 39 who had been exposed to COVID-19.

The chain combines TRBV5-6 with TRBJ2-3; 11 positions match TRBD2. Germline values: CDR1 SGHDT, CDR2 YYEEEE. V shed 1 base and J 0 bases; nucleotides not matched to a gene: 10. The CDR3 loop spans 19 amino acids. In DNA, the CDR3 is TGTGCCAGCAGCTTGTTCGGCCTAGCGGGGGGACCTAGCACAGATACGCAGTATTTT. Protein: CASSLFGLAGGPSTDTQYF.

This clone was detected once. The CDR3 loop is CASSDLSQETQYF. The CDR3, as DNA: TGTGCCAGCAGTGATCTTAGCCAAGAGACCCAGTACTTC. The rearrangement uses TRBV2 and TRBJ2-5; unclear D gene. The CDR3 sequence is 13 residues long. Germline CDR1 SNHLY, CDR2 FYNNEI. V dropped 3 bases and J dropped 1 base, with 6 bases sitting between them.

V and J are TRBV6-5 and TRBJ1-2; D remains unclear. Germline assignment: CDR1 MNHEY and CDR2 SVGAGI. V lost 7 bases and J 4 bases, leaving 19 bases between the germline ends. The CDR3 consists of 15 residues. The CDR3 DNA reads as TGTGCCAGCATCAACTCTCCCTCGATCCCCTATGGCTACACCTTC. Translated, it gives CASINSPSIPYGYTF.

This clone has just one count. V and J are TRBV11-2 and TRBJ2-1; TRBD1 matches 8 bases. Germline assignment: CDR1 SGHAT and CDR2 FQNNGV. This CDR3 spans 17 amino acids. Trimming cost V 3 bases and J 1 base; bases outside gene matches: 8. The CDR3 nucleotides are TGTGCCAGCAGCTTCGACGGACAGGGCGCATCCTACAATGAGCAGTTCTTC. Residues: CASSFDGQGASYNEQFF. The whole variable domain, filled in from reference TRBV11-2 and TRBJ2-1, reads EAGVAQSPRYKIIEKRQSVAFWCNPISGHATLYWYQQILGQGPKLLIQFQNNGVVDDSQLPKDRFSAERLKGVDSTLKIQPAKLEDSAVYLCASSFDGQGASYNEQFFGPGTRLTVL.

This clone was found once. The chain combines TRBV5-1 with TRBJ2-2, with 7 bases aligning to TRBD1. Germline CDR1 is SGHRS and CDR2 is YFSETQ. The CDR3 runs to 16 residues. Trimming removed 4 bases from V and 3 bases from J; junction bases left unmatched: 9. The CDR3 region has the DNA TGCGCCAGCAGCAGACTCGGGACAGCTGACACCGGGGAGCTGTTTTTT. Amino acid sequence: CASSRLGTADTGELFF.